This T cell receptor beta chain comes out of a study of blood T cell repertoires in COVID-19. The wider study: Italy, Spain and the United States were the sources of the convalescent and acute COVID-19 samples.

V lost 0 bases and J 0 bases, leaving 17 bases between the germline ends. CDR1 and CDR2 from the germline V gene are GTSNPN and SVGIG (reference sequence). CDR3 length: 17 residues. Authors' analysis steps: Researchers report that nucleated cell counts were estimated from reference gene primer amplification. The table came from immunoSEQ multiplex PCR; TCRdb's copy has only in-frame clones and leaves some out. The DNA gave D and trimming, while V, J and clone size come from that table. This sample has hundreds of thousands of clones, with less than 90% found just once. Patients of the Seattle cohort, enrolled during active infection, were followed longitudinally.

The sequence was obtained from a woman between 70 and 85 years old with COVID-19, enrolled during active disease. The sequenced sample was peripheral blood. V and J are TRBV30 and TRBJ1-2; D might be TRBD1 (6 bases). The DNA for the CDR3 is TGTGCCTGGAGTGTAGCGGGACATCCTTTTGCTAACTATGGCTACACCTTC. Its translation: CAWSVAGHPFANYGYTF.